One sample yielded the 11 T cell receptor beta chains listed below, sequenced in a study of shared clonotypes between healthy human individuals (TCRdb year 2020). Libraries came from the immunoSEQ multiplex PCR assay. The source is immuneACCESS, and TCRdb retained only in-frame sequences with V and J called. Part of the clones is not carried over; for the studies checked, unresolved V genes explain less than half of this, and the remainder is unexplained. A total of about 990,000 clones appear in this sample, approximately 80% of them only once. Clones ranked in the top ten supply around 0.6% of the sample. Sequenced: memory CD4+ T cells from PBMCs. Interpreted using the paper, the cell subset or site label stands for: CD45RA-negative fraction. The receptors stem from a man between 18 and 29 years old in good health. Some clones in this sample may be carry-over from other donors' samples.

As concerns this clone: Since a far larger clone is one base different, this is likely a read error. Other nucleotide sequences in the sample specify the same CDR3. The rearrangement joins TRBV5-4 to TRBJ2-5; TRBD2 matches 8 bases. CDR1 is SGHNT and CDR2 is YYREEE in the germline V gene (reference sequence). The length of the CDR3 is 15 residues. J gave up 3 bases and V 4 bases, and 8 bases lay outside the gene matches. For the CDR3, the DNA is TGTGCCAGCAGCCTAGACGGGACTAGAAAAGAGACCCAGTACTTC. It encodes CASSLDGTRKETQYF.

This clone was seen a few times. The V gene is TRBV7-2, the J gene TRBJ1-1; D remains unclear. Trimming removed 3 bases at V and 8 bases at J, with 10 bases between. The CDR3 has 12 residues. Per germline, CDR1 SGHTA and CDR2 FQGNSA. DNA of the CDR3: TGTGCCAGCAGCTTGGGGTTGGGAGAAGCTTTCTTT. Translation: CASSLGLGEAFF.

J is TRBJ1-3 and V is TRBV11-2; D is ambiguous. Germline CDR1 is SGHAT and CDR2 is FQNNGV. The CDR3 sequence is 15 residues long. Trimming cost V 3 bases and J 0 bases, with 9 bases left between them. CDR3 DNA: TGTGCCAGCAGCTTTATAGGGTTCTCTGGAAACACCATATATTTT. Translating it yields CASSFIGFSGNTIYF.

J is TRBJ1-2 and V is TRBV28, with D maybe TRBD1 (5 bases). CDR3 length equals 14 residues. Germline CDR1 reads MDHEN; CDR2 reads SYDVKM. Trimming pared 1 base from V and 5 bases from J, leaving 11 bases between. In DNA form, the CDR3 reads TGTGCCAGCAGTTTATTGGGGGTCCGATATGGCTACACCTTC. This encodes CASSLLGVRYGYTF.

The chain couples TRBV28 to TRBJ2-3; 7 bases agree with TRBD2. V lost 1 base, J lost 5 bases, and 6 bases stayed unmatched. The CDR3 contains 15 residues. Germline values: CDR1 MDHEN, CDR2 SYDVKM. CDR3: CASSLLRDYQDTQYF. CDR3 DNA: TGTGCCAGCAGTTTATTGAGGGACTACCAAGATACGCAGTATTTT.

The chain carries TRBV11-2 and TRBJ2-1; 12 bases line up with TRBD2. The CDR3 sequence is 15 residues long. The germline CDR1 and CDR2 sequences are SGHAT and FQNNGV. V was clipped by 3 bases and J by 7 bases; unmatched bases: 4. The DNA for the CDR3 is TGTGCCAGCAGCTTGACTAGCGGGAGTAGAAATGAGCAGTTCTTC. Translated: CASSLTSGSRNEQFF.

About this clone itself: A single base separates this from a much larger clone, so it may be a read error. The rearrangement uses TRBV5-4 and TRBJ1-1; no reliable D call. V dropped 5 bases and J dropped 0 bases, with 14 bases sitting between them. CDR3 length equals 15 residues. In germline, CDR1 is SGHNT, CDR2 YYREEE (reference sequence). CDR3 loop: CASSTASLVNTEAFF. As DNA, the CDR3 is TGTGCCAGCAGTACGGCGTCCCTGGTGAACACTGAAGCTTTCTTT. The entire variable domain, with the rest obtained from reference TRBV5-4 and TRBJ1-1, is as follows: ETGVTQSPTHLIKTRGQQVTLRCSSQSGHNTVSWYQQALGQGPQFIFQYYREEENGRGNFPPRFSGLQFPNYSSELNVNALELDDSALYLCASSTASLVNTEAFFGQGTRLTVV.

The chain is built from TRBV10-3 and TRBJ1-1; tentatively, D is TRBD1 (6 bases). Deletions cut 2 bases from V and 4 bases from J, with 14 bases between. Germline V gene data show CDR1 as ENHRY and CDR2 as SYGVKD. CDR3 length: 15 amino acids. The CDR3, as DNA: TGTGCCATCAGTGAGACCGACAGGCGGGGCACTGAAGCTTTCTTT. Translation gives CAISETDRRGTEAFF.

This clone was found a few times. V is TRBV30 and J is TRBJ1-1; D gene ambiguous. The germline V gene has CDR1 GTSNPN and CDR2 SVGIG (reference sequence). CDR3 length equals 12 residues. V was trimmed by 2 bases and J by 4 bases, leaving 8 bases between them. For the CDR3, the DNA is TGTGCCTGGAGTACCCTGGGCACTGAAGCTTTCTTT. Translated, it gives CAWSTLGTEAFF.

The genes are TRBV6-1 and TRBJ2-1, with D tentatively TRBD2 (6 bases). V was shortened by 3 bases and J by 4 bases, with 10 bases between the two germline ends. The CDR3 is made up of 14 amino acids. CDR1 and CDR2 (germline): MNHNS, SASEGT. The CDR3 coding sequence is TGTGCCAGCAGTGAGTGGAGGGGTTACAATGAGCAGTTCTTC. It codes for CASSEWRGYNEQFF.

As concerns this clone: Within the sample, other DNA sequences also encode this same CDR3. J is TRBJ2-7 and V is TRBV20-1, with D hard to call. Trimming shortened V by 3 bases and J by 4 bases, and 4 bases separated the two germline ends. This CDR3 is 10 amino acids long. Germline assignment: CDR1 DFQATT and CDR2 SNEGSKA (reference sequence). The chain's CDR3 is CSARPYEQYF. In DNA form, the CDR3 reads TGCAGTGCTAGGCCGTACGAGCAGTACTTC.